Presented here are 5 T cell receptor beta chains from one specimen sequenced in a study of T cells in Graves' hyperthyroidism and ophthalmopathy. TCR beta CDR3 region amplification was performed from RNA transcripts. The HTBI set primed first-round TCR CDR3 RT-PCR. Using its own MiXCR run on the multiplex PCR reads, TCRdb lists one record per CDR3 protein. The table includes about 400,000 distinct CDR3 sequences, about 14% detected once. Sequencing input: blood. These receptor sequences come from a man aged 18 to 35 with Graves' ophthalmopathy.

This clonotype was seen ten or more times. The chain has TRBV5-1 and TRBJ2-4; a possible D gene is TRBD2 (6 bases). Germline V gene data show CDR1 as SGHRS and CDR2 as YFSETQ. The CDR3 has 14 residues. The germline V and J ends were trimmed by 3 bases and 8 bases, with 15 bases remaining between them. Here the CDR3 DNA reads TGCGCCAGCAGCTCCGGACTATCTGAGGACATTCAGTACTTC. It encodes CASSSGLSEDIQYF.

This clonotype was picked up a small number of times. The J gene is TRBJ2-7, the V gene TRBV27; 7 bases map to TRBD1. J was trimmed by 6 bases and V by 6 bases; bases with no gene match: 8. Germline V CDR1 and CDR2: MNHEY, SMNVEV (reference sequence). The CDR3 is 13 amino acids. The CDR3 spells CASRVRTGGEQYF. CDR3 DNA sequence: TGTGCCAGCAGAGTTCGGACAGGAGGCGAGCAGTACTTC.

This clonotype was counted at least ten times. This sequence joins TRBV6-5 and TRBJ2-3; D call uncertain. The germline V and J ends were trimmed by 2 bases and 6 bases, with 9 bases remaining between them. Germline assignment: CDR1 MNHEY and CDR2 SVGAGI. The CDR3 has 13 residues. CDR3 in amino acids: CASSYGKGDTQYF. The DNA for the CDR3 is TGTGCCAGCAGTTACGGAAAAGGGGATACGCAGTATTTT.

CDR3 amino acids: CASSLRGLAGTQETQYF. As DNA, the CDR3 is TGCGCCAGCAGCTTGAGGGGACTAGCGGGCACCCAAGAGACCCAGTACTTC. The J gene is TRBJ2-5, the V gene TRBV5-1; 12 bases fit TRBD2. CDR1 and CDR2 from the germline V gene are SGHRS and YFSETQ. V shed 1 base and J 1 base; nucleotides not matched to a gene: 5. The CDR3 sequence is 17 residues long.

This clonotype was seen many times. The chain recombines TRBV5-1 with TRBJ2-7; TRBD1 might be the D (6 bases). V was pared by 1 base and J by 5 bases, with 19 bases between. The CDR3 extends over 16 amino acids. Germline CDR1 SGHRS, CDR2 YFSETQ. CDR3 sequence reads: CASSLSNRVMSDEQYF. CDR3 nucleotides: TGCGCCAGCAGCTTGAGTAACAGGGTGATGTCGGACGAGCAGTACTTC.